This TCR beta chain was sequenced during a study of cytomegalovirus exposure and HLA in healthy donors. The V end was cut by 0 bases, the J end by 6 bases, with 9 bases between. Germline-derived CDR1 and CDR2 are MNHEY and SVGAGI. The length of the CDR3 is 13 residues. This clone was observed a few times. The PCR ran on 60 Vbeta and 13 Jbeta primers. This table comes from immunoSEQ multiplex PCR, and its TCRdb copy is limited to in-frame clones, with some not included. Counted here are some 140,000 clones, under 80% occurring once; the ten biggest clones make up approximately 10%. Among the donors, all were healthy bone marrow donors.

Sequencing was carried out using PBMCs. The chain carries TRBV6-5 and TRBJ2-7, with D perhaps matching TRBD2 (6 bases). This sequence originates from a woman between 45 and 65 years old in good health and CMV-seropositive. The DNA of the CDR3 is TGTGCCAGCAGTTACTCGAGGAGGGGCGAGCAGTACTTC. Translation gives CASSYSRRGEQYF.